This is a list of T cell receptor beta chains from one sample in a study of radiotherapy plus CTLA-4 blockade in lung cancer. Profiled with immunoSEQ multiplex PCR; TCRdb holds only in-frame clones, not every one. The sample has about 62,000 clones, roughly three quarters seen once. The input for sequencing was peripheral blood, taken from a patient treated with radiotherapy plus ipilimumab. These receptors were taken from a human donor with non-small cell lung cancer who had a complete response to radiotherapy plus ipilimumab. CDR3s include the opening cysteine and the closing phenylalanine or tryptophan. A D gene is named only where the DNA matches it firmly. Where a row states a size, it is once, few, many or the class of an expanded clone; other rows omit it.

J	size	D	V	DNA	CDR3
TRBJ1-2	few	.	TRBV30	TGTGCCCGAGACAGCAGGAACTATGGCTACACCTTC	CARDSRNYGYTF
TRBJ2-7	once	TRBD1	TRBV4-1	TGCGCCAGCAGCCCTAGACAGGGGGTCTCCTACGAGCAGTACTTC	CASSPRQGVSYEQYF
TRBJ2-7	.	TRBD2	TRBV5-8	TGTGCCAGCAGACGATCGGGACTAGCGGGGGGCTACGAGCAGTACTTC	CASRRSGLAGGYEQYF
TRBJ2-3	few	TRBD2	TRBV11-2	TGTGCCAGCAGCCCATTAGCGGGGATCACAGATACGCAGTATTTT	CASSPLAGITDTQYF
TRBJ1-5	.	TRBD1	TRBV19	TGTGCCAGTAGTAGGGGACAGGGGAGGCAGCCCCAGCATTTT	CASSRGQGRQPQHF
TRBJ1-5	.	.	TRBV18	TGTGCCAGCTCACCAGGACTCTATAGCAATCAGCCCCAGCATTTT	CASSPGLYSNQPQHF
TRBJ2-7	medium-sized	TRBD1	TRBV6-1	TGTGCCAGCAGTGAACTGAGGACAGGTCAGGATGAGCAGTACTTC	CASSELRTGQDEQYF
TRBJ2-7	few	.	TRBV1	TGCACCAGCAGCCAAGATAATTCGCGGACAGAGGGGTCCTACGAGCAGTACTTC	CTSSQDNSRTEGSYEQYF
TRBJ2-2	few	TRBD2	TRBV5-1	TGCGCCAGCAAGTTAGCGGGGGGGCCCACCGGGGAGCTGTTTTTT	CASKLAGGPTGELFF
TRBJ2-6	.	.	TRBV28	TGTGCCAGTCTTCTATCTGGGGCCAACGTCCTGACTTTC	CASLLSGANVLTF
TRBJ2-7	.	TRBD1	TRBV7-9	TGTGCCAGCAGCTTAGCGACCGGGACAGCGACCTACGAGCAGTACTTC	CASSLATGTATYEQYF
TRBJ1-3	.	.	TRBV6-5	TGTGCCAGCAGTCCAGGGTTTGGAAACACCATATATTTT	CASSPGFGNTIYF
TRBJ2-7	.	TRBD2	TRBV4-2	TGTGCCAGCAGCCAAGGAGGACTAGCGGGAGTCGAGCAGTACTTC	CASSQGGLAGVEQYF
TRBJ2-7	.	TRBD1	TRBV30	TGTGCCTGGAGTGACCGGGACAGGGGCTCCTACGAGCAGTGCTTC	CAWSDRDRGSYEQCF
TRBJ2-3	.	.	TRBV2	TGTGCCAGCAGTGGGGGGGGCCCAAGCACAGATACGCAGTATTTT	CASSGGGPSTDTQYF
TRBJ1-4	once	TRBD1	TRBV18	TGTGCCAGCTCACTGGCTTTTGGACAGGGGGCAGCTAATGAAAAACTGTTTTTT	CASSLAFGQGAANEKLFF
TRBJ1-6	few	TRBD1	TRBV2	TGTGCCAGCAGTGAGGGACAGGGTCGGACACCCCTCCACTTT	CASSEGQGRTPLHF
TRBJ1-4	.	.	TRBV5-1	TGCGCCAGCAGCCCCGGATTGAAGCGTACTAATGAAAAACTGTTTTTT	CASSPGLKRTNEKLFF
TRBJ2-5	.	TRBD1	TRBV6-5	TGTGCCAGCAGTGGGGGACAGACGGGGGAGACCCAGTACTTC	CASSGGQTGETQYF
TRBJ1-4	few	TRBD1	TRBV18	TGTGCCAGCTCAACAACGACAGGGCTTTATGAAAAACTGTTTTTT	CASSTTTGLYEKLFF
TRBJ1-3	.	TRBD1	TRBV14	TGTGCCAGCAGCCAGGGACAGCTAAAAGCTGGAAACACCATATATTTT	CASSQGQLKAGNTIYF
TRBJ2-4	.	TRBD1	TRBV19	TGTGCCAGTAGTCCGAATCCGGGACAGTCCAAAAACATTCAGTACTTC	CASSPNPGQSKNIQYF
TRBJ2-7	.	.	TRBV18	TGTGCCAGCTCACCACCGGGACAAATCTACGAGCAGTACTTC	CASSPPGQIYEQYF
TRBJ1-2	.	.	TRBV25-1	TGTGCCAGCAGTGAAGGACTTCTTGGTGGCTACACCTTC	CASSEGLLGGYTF
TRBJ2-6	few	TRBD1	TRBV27	TGTGCCAGCAGTTTAGAACAGGGGAGACTCTCTGGGGCCAACGTCCTGACTTTC	CASSLEQGRLSGANVLTF
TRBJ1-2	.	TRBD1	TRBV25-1	TGTGCCAGCAGTGACTTATCTAGACAGGGGGCCGGGTATGGCTACACCTTC	CASSDLSRQGAGYGYTF
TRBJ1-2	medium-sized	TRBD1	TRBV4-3	TGCGCCAGCAGCCCGAGTGTCCAGGGGGATTATGGCTACACCTTC	CASSPSVQGDYGYTF
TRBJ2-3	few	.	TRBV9	TGTGCCAGCAGCGTAGAACCCCTAGCGGATACGCAGTATTTT	CASSVEPLADTQYF
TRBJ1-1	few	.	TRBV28	TGTGCCAGCTGGCGGGGCAAGGGCAGACATGAAGCTTTCTTT	CASWRGKGRHEAFF
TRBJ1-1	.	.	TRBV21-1	TGTGCCAGCGAGGGGGGGGAGGTCACTGAAGCTTTCTTT	CASEGGEVTEAFF
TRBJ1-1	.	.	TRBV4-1	TGCGCCAGCAGTCCCTATACCCCGGACACCAAGGGGCACACTGAAGCTTTCTTT	CASSPYTPDTKGHTEAFF
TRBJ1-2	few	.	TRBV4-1	TGCGCCAGCAGCCAAGATTATGCCCAGAACTATGGCTACACCTTC	CASSQDYAQNYGYTF
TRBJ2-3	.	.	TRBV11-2	TGTGCCAGCAGCTTACTTGGAGGGCTGCCCTCCACAGATACGCAGTATTTT	CASSLLGGLPSTDTQYF
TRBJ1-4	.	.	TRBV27	TGTGCCAGCAGTTGGAAGTTTCGGTTTGTGGGTCAGGCTAATGAAAAACTGTTTTTT	CASSWKFRFVGQANEKLFF
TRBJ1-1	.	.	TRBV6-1	TGTGCCAGCGGGTCAAGGGGCTGGAACACTGAAGCTTTCTTT	CASGSRGWNTEAFF
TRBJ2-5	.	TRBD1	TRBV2	TGTGCCAGCAGGCGGACAGGTCACCAAGAGACCCAGTACTTC	CASRRTGHQETQYF
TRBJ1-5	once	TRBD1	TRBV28	TGTGCCAGCAGTATCCCATCAGGGGGAGGACAGCCCCAGCATTTT	CASSIPSGGGQPQHF
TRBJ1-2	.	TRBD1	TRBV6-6	TGTGCCAGCAGTTACTCTGGACAGGGAAACTATGGCTACACCTTC	CASSYSGQGNYGYTF
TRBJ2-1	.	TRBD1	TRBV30	TGTGCCTGGAGAACCAGGGGGAACTCCTACAATGAGCAGTTCTTC	CAWRTRGNSYNEQFF